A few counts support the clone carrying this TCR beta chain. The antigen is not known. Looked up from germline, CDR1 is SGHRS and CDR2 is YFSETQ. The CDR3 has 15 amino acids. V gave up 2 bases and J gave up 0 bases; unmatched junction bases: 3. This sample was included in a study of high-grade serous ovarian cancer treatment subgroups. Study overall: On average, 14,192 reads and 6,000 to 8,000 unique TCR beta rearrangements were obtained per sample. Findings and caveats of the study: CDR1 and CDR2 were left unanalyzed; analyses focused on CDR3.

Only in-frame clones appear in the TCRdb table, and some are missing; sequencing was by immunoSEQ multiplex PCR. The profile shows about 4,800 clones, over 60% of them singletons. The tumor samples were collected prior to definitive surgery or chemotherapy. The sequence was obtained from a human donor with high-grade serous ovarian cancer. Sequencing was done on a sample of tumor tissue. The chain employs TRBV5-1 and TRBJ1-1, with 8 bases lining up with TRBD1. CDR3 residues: CASSLGQGLNTEAFF. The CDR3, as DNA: TGCGCCAGCAGCTTAGGACAGGGACTGAACACTGAAGCTTTCTTT.